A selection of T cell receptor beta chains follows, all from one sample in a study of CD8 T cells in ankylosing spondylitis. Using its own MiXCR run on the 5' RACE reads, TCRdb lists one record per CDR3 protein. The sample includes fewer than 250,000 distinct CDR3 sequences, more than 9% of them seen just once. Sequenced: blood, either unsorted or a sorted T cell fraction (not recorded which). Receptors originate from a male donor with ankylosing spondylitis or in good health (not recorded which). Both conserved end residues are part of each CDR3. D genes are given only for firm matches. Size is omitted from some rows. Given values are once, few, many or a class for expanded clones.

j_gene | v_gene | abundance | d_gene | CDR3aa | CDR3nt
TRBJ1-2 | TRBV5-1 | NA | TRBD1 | CASRGTGYGYTF | TGCGCCAGCCGGGGGACAGGCTATGGCTACACCTTC
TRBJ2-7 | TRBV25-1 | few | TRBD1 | CASRETGAEQYF | TGTGCCAGCAGAGAGACAGGGGCCGAGCAGTACTTC
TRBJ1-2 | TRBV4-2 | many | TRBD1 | CASSYDRGDYGYTF | TGTGCCAGCAGCTATGACAGGGGAGACTATGGCTACACCTTC
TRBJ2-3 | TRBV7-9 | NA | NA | CASSLSVDYRVTDTQYF | TGTGCCAGCAGCTTATCAGTGGATTACAGGGTCACAGATACGCAGTATTTT
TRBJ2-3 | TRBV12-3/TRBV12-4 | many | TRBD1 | CASTPGAGGTQYF | TGTGCCAGCACCCCTGGGGCAGGGGGTACGCAGTATTTT
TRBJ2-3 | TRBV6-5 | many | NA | CASSYTRGTDTQYF | TGTGCCAGCAGTTACACGAGGGGCACAGATACGCAGTATTTT
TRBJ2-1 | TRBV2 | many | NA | CARRGSSYNEQFF | TGTGCCAGAAGAGGTAGCTCCTACAATGAGCAGTTCTTC
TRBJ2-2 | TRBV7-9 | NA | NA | CASSPGDRSGELFF | TGTGCCAGCAGCCCCGGGGATAGGTCTGGGGAGCTGTTTTTT
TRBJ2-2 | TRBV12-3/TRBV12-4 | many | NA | CASSLVSRRGGLYTGELFF | TGTGCCAGCAGTTTAGTCTCTCGGAGGGGCGGGCTGTACACCGGGGAGCTGTTTTTT
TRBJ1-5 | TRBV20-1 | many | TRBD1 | CSARGWDRDQPQHF | TGCAGTGCTAGAGGTTGGGACAGGGATCAGCCCCAGCATTTT
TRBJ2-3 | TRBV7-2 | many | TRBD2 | CASSLASGSPPVNTQYF | TGTGCCAGCAGCTTGGCTAGCGGGAGTCCCCCAGTAAATACGCAGTATTTT
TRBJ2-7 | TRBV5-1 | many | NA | CASSVGDSNPYEQYF | TGCGCCAGCAGCGTCGGAGACAGTAATCCCTACGAGCAGTACTTC
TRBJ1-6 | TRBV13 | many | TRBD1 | CASSLGQESNNSPLHF | TGTGCCAGCAGCCTAGGACAGGAGTCTAATAATTCACCCCTCCACTTT
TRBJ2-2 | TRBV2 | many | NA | CASSEGGELFF | TGTGCCAGCAGTGAAGGCGGGGAGCTGTTTTTT
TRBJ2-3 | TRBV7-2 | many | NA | CASSLFPGADTDTQYF | TGTGCCAGCAGCTTATTCCCGGGGGCCGACACAGATACGCAGTATTTT
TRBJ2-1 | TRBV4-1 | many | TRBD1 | CASSQGGQGTEQFF | TGCGCCAGCAGCCAAGGAGGACAGGGTACGGAGCAGTTCTTC
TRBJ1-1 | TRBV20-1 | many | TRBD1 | CSARDYRGGTEAFF | TGCAGTGCTAGAGATTACAGGGGAGGGACTGAAGCTTTCTTT
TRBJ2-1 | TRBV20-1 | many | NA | CSARGVTPNSNNEQFF | TGCAGTGCTAGAGGCGTGACTCCCAATTCAAACAATGAGCAGTTCTTC
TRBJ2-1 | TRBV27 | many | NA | CASSRAGTYNEQFF | TGTGCCAGCAGTCGAGCGGGCACCTACAATGAGCAGTTCTTC
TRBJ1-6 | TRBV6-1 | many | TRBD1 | CASSTRGTGVSPLHF | TGTGCCAGCAGCACGAGGGGGACAGGGGTTTCACCCCTCCACTTT
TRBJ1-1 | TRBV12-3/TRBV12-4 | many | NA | CASSFRVNTEAFF | TGTGCCAGCAGTTTTAGAGTGAACACTGAAGCTTTCTTT
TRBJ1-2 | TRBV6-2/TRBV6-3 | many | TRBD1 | CASSYDRAGPYGYTF | TGTGCCAGCAGTTACGACAGGGCCGGTCCTTATGGCTACACCTTC
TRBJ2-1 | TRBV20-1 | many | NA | CSALQGLPPGNEQFF | TGCAGTGCTCTACAAGGACTCCCACCCGGCAATGAGCAGTTCTTC
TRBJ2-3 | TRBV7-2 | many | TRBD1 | CASRIQGASFTDTQYF | TGTGCCAGCAGGATCCAGGGGGCGAGTTTCACAGATACGCAGTATTTT
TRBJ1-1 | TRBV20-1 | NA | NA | CSARTFGTRRTEAFF | TGCAGTGCTAGGACTTTCGGGACAAGGAGAACTGAAGCTTTCTTT
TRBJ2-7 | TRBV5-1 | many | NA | CASSLASLAVSYEQYF | TGCGCCAGCAGCTTGGCCAGTTTGGCAGTCTCCTACGAGCAGTACTTC
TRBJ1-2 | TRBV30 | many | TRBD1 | CAWSRDRPYGYTF | TGTGCCTGGAGTAGGGACAGGCCGTATGGCTACACCTTC
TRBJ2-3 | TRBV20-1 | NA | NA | CSATARGRTDTQYF | TGCAGTGCAACGGCGCGGGGCCGCACAGATACGCAGTATTTT
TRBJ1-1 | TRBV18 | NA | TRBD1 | CASSPGQGGHGFF | TGTGCCAGCTCACCAGGACAGGGAGGGCACGGTTTCTTT
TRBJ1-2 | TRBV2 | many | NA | CASSYAAGNTF | TGTGCCAGCAGTTATGCGGCGGGAAACACCTTC
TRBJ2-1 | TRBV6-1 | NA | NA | CASSDRQGLRDEQFF | TGTGCCAGCAGTGACCGACAGGGACTCCGAGATGAGCAGTTCTTC
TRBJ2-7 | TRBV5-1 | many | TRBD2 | CASSLAASGGHSYEQYF | TGCGCCAGCAGCTTGGCGGCTAGCGGGGGCCACTCCTACGAGCAGTACTTC
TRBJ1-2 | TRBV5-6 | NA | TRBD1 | CTSSQGVVYGYTF | TGTACCAGCAGCCAGGGGGTAGTCTATGGCTACACCTTC
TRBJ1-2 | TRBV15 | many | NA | CATSRVQGMDGYTF | TGTGCCACCAGCAGAGTTCAGGGCATGGATGGCTACACCTTC
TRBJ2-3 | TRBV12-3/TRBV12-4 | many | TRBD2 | CASTQGLAVTDTQYF | TGTGCCAGCACTCAGGGACTAGCGGTCACAGATACGCAGTATTTT
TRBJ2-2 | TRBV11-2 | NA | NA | CASSLDPAGNTGELFF | TGTGCCAGCAGCTTAGATCCAGCGGGGAACACCGGGGAGCTGTTTTTT
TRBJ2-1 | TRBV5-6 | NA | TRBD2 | CASSWSGNSYNEQFF | TGTGCCAGCAGCTGGAGCGGGAACTCCTACAATGAGCAGTTCTTC
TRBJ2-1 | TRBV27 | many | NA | CASSLTSSNEQFF | TGTGCCAGCAGTTTGACTAGTTCCAATGAGCAGTTCTTC
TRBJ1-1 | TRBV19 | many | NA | CASSIGPAQNTEAFF | TGTGCCAGTAGTATAGGACCCGCCCAGAACACTGAAGCTTTCTTT
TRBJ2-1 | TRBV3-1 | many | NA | CASSQDRPFRDEQFF | TGTGCCAGCAGCCAAGATCGTCCGTTTAGGGATGAGCAGTTCTTC
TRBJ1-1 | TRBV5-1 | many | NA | CASSLAEGVNTEAFF | TGCGCCAGCAGCTTGGCGGAGGGCGTGAACACTGAAGCTTTCTTT
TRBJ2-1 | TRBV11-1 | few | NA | CASSFPPLGQGKGNEQFF | TGTGCCAGCAGCTTTCCTCCCCTGGGGCAGGGGAAGGGCAATGAGCAGTTCTTC
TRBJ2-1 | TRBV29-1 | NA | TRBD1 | CSADTPGGEQFF | TGCAGTGCGGACACCCCAGGGGGAGAGCAGTTCTTC
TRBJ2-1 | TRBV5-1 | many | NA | CASSLLADNEQFF | TGCGCCAGCAGCTTATTAGCGGACAATGAGCAGTTCTTC
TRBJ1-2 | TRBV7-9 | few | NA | CASSLVGREENYGYTF | TGTGCCAGCAGCTTAGTGGGCAGGGAGGAGAACTATGGCTACACCTTC
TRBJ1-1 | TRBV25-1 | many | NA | CASRGSNTEAFF | TGTGCCAGCAGGGGCTCGAACACTGAAGCTTTCTTT
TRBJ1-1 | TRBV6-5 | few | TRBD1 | CASSLTAQGGTEAFF | TGTGCCAGCAGTTTGACCGCGCAGGGGGGGACTGAAGCTTTCTTT
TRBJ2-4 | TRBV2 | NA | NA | CASSRSEGSKNIQYF | TGTGCCAGCAGCCGGTCTGAAGGGAGCAAAAACATTCAGTACTTC